This T cell receptor beta chain was profiled in a study of control samples from healthy donors and cancer patients. This CDR3 has 12 residues. Germline V gives CDR1 SGDLS, CDR2 YYNGEE. Trimming shortened V by 4 bases and J by 6 bases, and 10 bases separated the two germline ends. Generated by immunoSEQ multiplex PCR, the TCRdb table keeps only in-frame clones and is missing some. The sample has approximately 100,000 clones, almost 85% seen once; the top ten hold 2% to 2.5%. The chain uses TRBV9 and TRBJ1-2, with D maybe TRBD1 (6 bases). Specimen: blood. The clonotype comes from a man between 60 and 75 years old in good health. The CDR3 DNA reads TGTGCCAGCAGCTCGGACAGCGATGGCTACACCTTC. The encoded protein is CASSSDSDGYTF.